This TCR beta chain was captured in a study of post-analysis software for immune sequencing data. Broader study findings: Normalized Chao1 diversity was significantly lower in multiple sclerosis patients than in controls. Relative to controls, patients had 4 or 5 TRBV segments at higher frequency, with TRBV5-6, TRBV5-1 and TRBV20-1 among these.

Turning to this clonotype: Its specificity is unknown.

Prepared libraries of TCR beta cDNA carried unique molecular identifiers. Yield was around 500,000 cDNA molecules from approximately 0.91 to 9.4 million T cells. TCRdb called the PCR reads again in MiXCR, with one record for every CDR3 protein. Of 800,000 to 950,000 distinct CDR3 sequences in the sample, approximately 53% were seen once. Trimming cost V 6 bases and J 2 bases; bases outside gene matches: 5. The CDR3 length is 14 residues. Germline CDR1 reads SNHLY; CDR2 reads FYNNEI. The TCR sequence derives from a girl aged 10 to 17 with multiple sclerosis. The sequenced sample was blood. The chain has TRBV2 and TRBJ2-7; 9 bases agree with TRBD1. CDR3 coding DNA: TGTGCCAGCAGGGAGGACAGGGGAACCTACGAGCAGTACTTC. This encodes CASREDRGTYEQYF.